This entry lists 3 T cell receptor beta chains sequenced from one sample in a study of T cells in Graves' hyperthyroidism and ophthalmopathy. The CDR3 regions of TCR beta were amplified from RNA transcripts. Researchers ran a first-round RT-PCR on the TCR CDR3 using the HTBI primer set. TCRdb re-called the multiplex PCR reads with MiXCR, one entry per CDR3 protein. The sample records about 380,000 distinct CDR3 sequences, roughly 20% being singletons. The specimen sequenced was blood. The receptor source for this set is a young man with Graves' ophthalmopathy.

This clonotype turned up a few times. The V gene is TRBV5-1, the J gene TRBJ1-1; no clear D. CDR3 length: 14 amino acids. Germline lookup yields CDR1 SGHRS and CDR2 YFSETQ. V lost 0 bases and J 4 bases, leaving 10 bases between the germline ends. This chain's CDR3 is CASSLVSGVTEAFF. The CDR3 coding sequence is TGCGCCAGCAGCTTGGTTAGCGGGGTCACTGAAGCTTTCTTT.

The rearrangement joins TRBV7-9 to TRBJ2-7; D call uncertain. V shed 6 bases and J shed 2 bases, with 14 bases lying between them. This CDR3 comprises 14 residues. CDR1 is SEHNR, CDR2 FQNEAQ, per germline (reference sequence). This chain's CDR3 is CASRHDTTTYEQYF. DNA of the CDR3: TGTGCCAGCAGACACGACACTACTACCTACGAGCAGTACTTC.

The rearrangement uses TRBV6-1 and TRBJ2-7; D is ambiguous. Germline CDR1 is MNHNS and CDR2 is SASEGT. The CDR3 extends over 14 amino acids. V was clipped by 5 bases and J by 0 bases, with 11 bases between them. The CDR3 sequence is CASSRAVSSYEQYF. CDR3 DNA sequence: TGTGCCAGCAGTCGAGCAGTGAGCTCCTACGAGCAGTACTTC.